One and the same sample provided the 27 T cell receptor beta chains below, sequenced in a study of blood T cells in healthy people across ages. A J-beta primer mix and a sample-barcoded 5' primer were used in a second PCR of roughly 6 to 12 cycles. TCRdb reprocessed the 5' RACE reads via MiXCR and lists one record per CDR3 protein. The data show under 2 million distinct CDR3 sequences, around 36% seen once. Sequenced: blood. These receptor sequences come from a woman in her twenties or thirties in good health.

The V call is TRBV20-1, the J call TRBJ2-7; the D gene could be TRBD1 or TRBD2 (6 bases each). The ends were cut back, 1 base at V and 5 bases at J, with 21 bases in the middle. The CDR3 runs 16 residues. Germline V gene lookup returns CDR1 DFQATT and CDR2 SNEGSKA (reference sequence). Here the CDR3 reads CSARALRGGGTDEQYF. DNA for the CDR3: TGCAGTGCTAGAGCCCTCCGCGGAGGGGGGACGGACGAGCAGTACTTC.

The rearrangement links TRBV27 to TRBJ2-5; D is possibly TRBD2 (5 bases). This CDR3 has 15 residues. Germline V gives CDR1 MNHEY, CDR2 SMNVEV (reference sequence). V lost 2 bases to trimming and J lost 5 bases, with 15 bases between them. CDR3 coding DNA: TGTGCCAGCAGTTTAAGTGGGAGAGGAAAGGAGACCCAGTACTTC. Encoded protein: CASSLSGRGKETQYF.

This clonotype was detected a few times. This chain links TRBV29-1 with TRBJ2-7, with TRBD1 matching 10 bases. Germline trimming cut 6 bases from V and 5 bases from J; bases unmatched to any gene: 16. This CDR3 comprises 16 residues. Germline V gene data show CDR1 as SQVTM and CDR2 as ANQGSEA. The CDR3 nucleotides are TGCAGCGTGATCCCGTTCGGGACAGGGGTTGGGGACGAGCAGTACTTC. Translated, it gives CSVIPFGTGVGDEQYF.

This clonotype was seen only a few times. V and J are TRBV20-1 and TRBJ1-2; 8 bases match TRBD1. Looked up from germline, CDR1 is DFQATT and CDR2 is SNEGSKA (reference sequence). The length of the CDR3 is 17 residues. Trimming at V came to 0 bases and at J to 6 bases, leaving 15 bases not matched to a gene. DNA for the CDR3: TGCAGTGCTAGAGACCATCTAGCAGGGGGCGCTAAGAATGGCTACACCTTC. Translated: CSARDHLAGGAKNGYTF.

The chain links TRBV28 to TRBJ1-4, with 9 bases identical to TRBD1. V shed 3 bases, J shed 8 bases, and the junction held 4 bases outside the gene matches. The CDR3 extends over 14 amino acids. CDR1 is MDHEN, CDR2 SYDVKM, per germline. This CDR3 reads CASSFGTGPEKLFF. The CDR3 DNA sequence: TGTGCCAGCAGTTTTGGGACAGGGCCCGAAAAACTGTTTTTT.

This clonotype was seen more than once but under ten times. The chain carries TRBV20-1 and TRBJ2-7; 9 bases agree with TRBD1. This CDR3 is 13 amino acids long. The germline gives CDR1 DFQATT, CDR2 SNEGSKA (reference sequence). The V gene end was trimmed by 4 bases and the J gene end by 4 bases; junction bases not matched to a gene: 5. CDR3 DNA sequence: TGCAGTGCTACCCTGGGGACAGGGTACGAGCAGTACTTC. Amino acids: CSATLGTGYEQYF.

This clonotype occurred a few times. The genes are TRBV28 and TRBJ2-5; the D gene is possibly TRBD2 (6 bases). CDR1 is MDHEN and CDR2 is SYDVKM in the germline V gene. The CDR3 extends over 13 amino acids. V was cut by 3 bases and J by 11 bases, with 16 bases left in between. CDR3 residues: CASSFGGNLEQYF. CDR3 DNA: TGTGCCAGCAGTTTCGGAGGGAACTTGGAGCAGTACTTC.

This clonotype occurred a few times. The chain joins TRBV11-3 to TRBJ2-5; D possibly corresponds to TRBD2 (6 bases). The V end was cut by 6 bases, the J end by 2 bases, with 16 bases between. There are 15 residues in the CDR3. Germline loops: CDR1 SGHNT, CDR2 YENEEA. This CDR3 is CASRGGLPSQETQYF. CDR3 DNA: TGTGCCAGCAGGGGGGGACTCCCCAGTCAAGAGACCCAGTACTTC.

The chain carries TRBV7-3 and TRBJ1-2; possible D gene TRBD1, 5 bases. Per germline, CDR1 SGHTA and CDR2 FQGTGA. The V and J ends lost 5 bases and 8 bases respectively, with 15 bases between them. CDR3 length: 13 amino acids. The DNA for the CDR3 is TGTGCCAGCAGCCCTACGGGGCAGGGAGGCTACACCTTC. Translated, it gives CASSPTGQGGYTF.

This clonotype was seen only a few times. This rearrangement joins TRBV30 to TRBJ2-1; TRBD1 matches at 10 bases. The CDR3 sequence is 14 residues long. Trimming at V came to 1 base and at J to 6 bases, leaving 3 bases not matched to a gene. Germline V CDR1 and CDR2: GTSNPN, SVGIG (reference sequence). The CDR3 loop reads CAWSAGQGSNEQFF. DNA for the CDR3: TGTGCCTGGAGTGCGGGACAGGGGAGCAATGAGCAGTTCTTC.

The chain is built from TRBV7-3 and TRBJ2-3; no definite D call. The germline gives CDR1 SGHTA, CDR2 FQGTGA. V was cut by 5 bases and J by 2 bases, with 8 bases left in between. The CDR3 totals 13 residues. The CDR3 coding sequence is TGTGCCAGCAGCCCGGCACCCACAGATACGCAGTATTTT. It translates to CASSPAPTDTQYF.

This clonotype was counted ten times or more. The chain links TRBV4-1 to TRBJ2-7; 8 bases are shared with TRBD1. This CDR3 comprises 15 residues. V dropped 3 bases and J dropped 5; count of bases not matched to a gene: 9. Looked up from germline, CDR1 is MGHRA and CDR2 is YSYEKL. CDR3 in amino acids: CASSHGQGGSHEQYF. CDR3 DNA: TGCGCCAGCAGCCATGGACAGGGTGGATCCCACGAGCAGTACTTC.

In regard to this clonotype: The junction departs from germline at one end; a sequencing error may be responsible. The V and J genes are TRBV11-3 and TRBJ2-1; D might be TRBD2 (5 bases). The germline V gene encodes CDR1 SGHNT and CDR2 YENEEA. The CDR3 length is 14 residues. DNA of the CDR3: TGTGCCGGCAGCTCGTCCAGCGGAGATTCGGAGCAGTTCTTC. This gives the protein CAGSSSSGDSEQFF.

This chain links TRBV4-1 with TRBJ2-5; 7 nucleotides align to TRBD2. The CDR3 is 15 residues long. V trimming: 4 bases; J trimming: 5 bases; junction bases outside the gene matches: 10. From germline, CDR1 is MGHRA and CDR2 YSYEKL. The CDR3 bases are TGCGCCAGCAGCCCTTGGGCGGGGGTCGCGGAGACCCAGTACTTC. Amino acid sequence: CASSPWAGVAETQYF.

Regarding this clonotype: The germline gene is not matched at one end of the junction; a read error may be the cause. This chain uses TRBV10-3 with TRBJ2-1; 14 positions match TRBD2. This CDR3 is built from 17 residues. CDR1 and CDR2 from the germline V gene are ENHRY and SYGVKD. CDR3: CAISETPGLAGVNEQFF. CDR3 DNA sequence: TGTGCCATTAGTGAGACCCCGGGACTAGCGGGAGTCAATGAGCAGTTCTTC.

The CDR3 region has the DNA TGTGCCAGCAGCTGGGAGGGACAGGGCAATCAGCCCCAGCATTTT. It translates to CASSWEGQGNQPQHF. J is TRBJ1-5 and V is TRBV7-9; 8 bases are a match to TRBD1. Unmatched junction bases numbered 4, after V lost 4 bases and J lost 2 bases. This CDR3 region has 15 residues. The germline V gene encodes CDR1 SEHNR and CDR2 FQNEAQ (reference sequence).

The gene calls are TRBV6-1 and TRBJ2-1, with TRBD2 as a possible D gene (5 bases). The V and J ends lost 10 bases and 7 bases respectively, with 20 bases between them. There are 14 residues in the CDR3. The germline CDR1 and CDR2 sequences are MNHNS and SASEGT. In DNA form, the CDR3 reads TGTGCCACCCTTCCGCAGCCAAGAGGGAATGAGCAGTTCTTC. It encodes CATLPQPRGNEQFF.

The V and J genes are TRBV11-2 and TRBJ2-1; 7 bases fit TRBD2. The ends lost 7 bases at V and 7 bases at J; junction bases unmatched: 10. The length of the CDR3 is 14 residues. Germline V gives CDR1 SGHAT, CDR2 FQNNGV. CDR3: CASTRPRELNEQFF. The CDR3 DNA is TGTGCCAGCACCCGTCCGCGGGAGCTGAATGAGCAGTTCTTC.

The table lists this clonotype with a few counts. The chain combines TRBV20-1 with TRBJ2-7; 7 nucleotides line up with TRBD1. The CDR3 runs 15 residues. CDR1 is DFQATT and CDR2 is SNEGSKA in the germline V gene (reference sequence). V shed 1 base and J 3 bases; nucleotides not matched to a gene: 9. CDR3 amino acids: CSARGPETGSYEQYF. DNA of the CDR3: TGCAGTGCTAGAGGACCCGAGACAGGGAGCTACGAGCAGTACTTC.

This clonotype was seen more than once but under ten times. The CDR3 coding sequence is TGTGCCAGCAGTCTATCCTTAAGCACCGGGGAGCTGTTTTTT. It encodes CASSLSLSTGELFF. The rearrangement uses TRBV28 and TRBJ2-2; D is undetermined. The CDR3 loop spans 14 amino acids. The V gene lost 5 bases and the J gene lost 4 bases, with 11 bases spanning the gap. Germline V gives CDR1 MDHEN, CDR2 SYDVKM. The whole variable domain, filled in from reference TRBV28 and TRBJ2-2, reads DVKVTQSSRYLVKRTGEKVFLECVQDMDHENMFWYRQDPGLGLRLIYFSYDVKMKEKGDIPEGYSVSREKKERFSLILESASTNQTSMYLCASSLSLSTGELFFGEGSRLTVL.

The V and J genes are TRBV3-1 and TRBJ2-3, with a possible D match to TRBD2 (5 bases). V lost 0 bases and J lost 1, with 8 bases in between. The CDR3 is made up of 15 amino acids. CDR1 is LGHDT, CDR2 YNNKEL, per germline (reference sequence). The CDR3 sequence: CASSQDGRGTDTQYF. The CDR3 DNA reads as TGTGCCAGCAGCCAAGATGGGAGAGGCACAGATACGCAGTATTTT.

This clonotype came up a few times. For the CDR3, the DNA is TGTGCCAGCAGCCAGACAGGCCGGGGTGGTGAAAAACTGTTTTTT. It encodes CASSQTGRGGEKLFF. The chain couples TRBV7-2 to TRBJ1-4, with a tentative D call TRBD1 (6 bases). Germline V lookup: CDR1 SGHTA, CDR2 FQGNSA. Trimming left V 5 bases short and J 7 bases short, with 17 bases between. This CDR3 is 15 amino acids long.

This clonotype was counted only a few times. The J gene is TRBJ1-2, the V gene TRBV15; TRBD1 might be the D (5 bases). Trimming took 1 base from V and 2 from J, leaving 11 bases between them. The CDR3 runs to 15 residues. The germline V gene has CDR1 LNHNV and CDR2 YYDKDF (reference sequence). The CDR3 nucleotides are TGTGCCACCAGCAGAGGGAGGGGAACCAACTATGGCTACACCTTC. Translating it yields CATSRGRGTNYGYTF.

The chain links TRBV15 to TRBJ1-2; 10 bases align to TRBD1. Losses at the gene ends were 3 bases for V and 7 bases for J; bases not matched to a gene: 8. The CDR3 length is 15 residues. The V gene's germline CDR1 is LNHNV and CDR2 YYDKDF (reference sequence). The CDR3 region is CATSSHDRGHVGYTF. In nucleotides, the CDR3 is TGTGCCACCAGCAGCCACGACAGGGGGCACGTTGGCTACACCTTC.

This clonotype occurred many times. The V and J genes are TRBV29-1 and TRBJ2-1; D could derive from TRBD1 or TRBD2 (5 bases each). The CDR3 length is 10 residues. Trimming cost V 6 bases and J 9 bases, with 9 bases left between them. Germline V gene data show CDR1 as SQVTM and CDR2 as ANQGSEA. The CDR3 sequence: CSVGVGEQFF. The CDR3 nucleotides are TGCAGCGTGGGGGTTGGTGAGCAGTTCTTC.

This clonotype was seen more than once but under ten times. The rearrangement links TRBV20-1 to TRBJ2-4, with 7 nucleotides matching TRBD2. Germline loops: CDR1 DFQATT, CDR2 SNEGSKA (reference sequence). Trimming took 0 bases from V and 1 from J; bases not matched to a gene: 6. This CDR3 has 16 amino acids. CDR3 coding DNA: TGCAGTGCTAGAGATCCCCACGGGGGGGCCAAAAACATTCAGTACTTC. Its protein is CSARDPHGGAKNIQYF.

In this sample, this clonotype turned up a few times. This rearrangement joins TRBV3-1 to TRBJ2-5; D is unresolved. The germline V gene has CDR1 LGHDT and CDR2 YNNKEL (reference sequence). CDR3 length: 15 amino acids. With 2 bases removed from V and 3 bases from J, the gap between germline ends came to 13 bases. The CDR3 loop is CASSQLWTDEETQYF. The CDR3 DNA reads TGTGCCAGCAGCCAATTATGGACGGACGAAGAGACCCAGTACTTC.